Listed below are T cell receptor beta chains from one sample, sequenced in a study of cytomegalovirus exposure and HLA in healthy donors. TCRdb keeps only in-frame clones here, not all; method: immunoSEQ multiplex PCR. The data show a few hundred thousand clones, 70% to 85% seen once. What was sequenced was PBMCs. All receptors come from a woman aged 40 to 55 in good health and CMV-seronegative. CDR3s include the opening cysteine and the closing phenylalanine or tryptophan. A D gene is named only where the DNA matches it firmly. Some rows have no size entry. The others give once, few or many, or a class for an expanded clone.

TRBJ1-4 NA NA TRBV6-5 TGTGCCAGCAGTACTACCAGGGGTGTAAATGAAAAACTGTTTTTT CASSTTRGVNEKLFF
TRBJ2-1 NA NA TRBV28 TGTGCCAGCAGTTTATTGAGCGGTTCAAATAATGAGCAGTTCTTC CASSLLSGSNNEQFF
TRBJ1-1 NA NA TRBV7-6 TGTGCCAGCAGCCCCCGACAGTCCATGAACACTGAAGCTTTCTTT CASSPRQSMNTEAFF
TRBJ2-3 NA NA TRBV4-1 TGCGCCAGCAGCCAAGCAGAGGGCACAGATACGCAGTATTTT CASSQAEGTDTQYF
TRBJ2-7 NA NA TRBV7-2 TGTGCCAGCAGCTTAGACGGTGGGGGAGGGGGGGAGCAGTACTTC CASSLDGGGGGEQYF
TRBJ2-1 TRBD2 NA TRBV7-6 TGTGCCAGCAGCTTACGGCCGGGGGGTCAGGATGAGCAGTTCTTC CASSLRPGGQDEQFF
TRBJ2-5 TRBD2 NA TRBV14 TGTGCCAGCAGCCAAGTCGGGGGGGTCGACATGGAGACCCAGTACTTC CASSQVGGVDMETQYF
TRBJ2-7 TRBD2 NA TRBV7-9 TGTGCCAGCAGCACTAGCGGGGGTTACGAGCAGTACTTC CASSTSGGYEQYF
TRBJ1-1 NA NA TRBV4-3 TGCGCCAGCAGCCAAGACGGAGGATGGACTGAAGCTTTCTTT CASSQDGGWTEAFF
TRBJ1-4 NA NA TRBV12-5 TGTGCTAGTGGTTTGGCTCCAGGCGAAACTGAAAAACTGTTTTTT CASGLAPGETEKLFF
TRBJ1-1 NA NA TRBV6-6 TGTGCCAGCAGTTCAGACAGGTCGGACACTGAAGCTTTCTTT CASSSDRSDTEAFF
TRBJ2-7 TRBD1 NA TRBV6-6 TGTGCCAGCAGTTCCAACAGGGGACCCACCTACGAGCAGTACTTC CASSSNRGPTYEQYF
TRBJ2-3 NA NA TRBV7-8 TGTGCCAGCAGCCCGCACCTCCCGGGACTGCTGGTGATTTCGGATACGCAGTATTTT CASSPHLPGLLVISDTQYF
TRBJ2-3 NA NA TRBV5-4 TGTGCCAGCAGCCAGGACAGTACCTATAGCACAGATACGCAGTATTTT CASSQDSTYSTDTQYF
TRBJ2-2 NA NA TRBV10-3 TGTGCCATCGGCACGAGGGGGTTGGGCACCGGGGAGCTGTTTTTT CAIGTRGLGTGELFF
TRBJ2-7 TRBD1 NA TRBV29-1 TGCAGCGTCACCGGGACAGGGTTTTTCTACGAGCAGTACTTC CSVTGTGFFYEQYF
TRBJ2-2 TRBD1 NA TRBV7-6 TGTGCCAGCAGCAGGGACAGGGGGGACACCGGGGAGCTGTTTTTT CASSRDRGDTGELFF
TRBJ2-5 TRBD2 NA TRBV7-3 TGTGCCAGCAGCTTAAGACCCCTAGCGGGGGAAGAGACCCAGTACTTC CASSLRPLAGEETQYF
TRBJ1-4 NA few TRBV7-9 TGTGCCAGCACCCACCCGACAGGAACTAATGAAAAACTGTTTTTT CASTHPTGTNEKLFF
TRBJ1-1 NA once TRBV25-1 TGTGCCAGCAGACAAACAGGGTCTGGCACTGAAGCTTTCTTT CASRQTGSGTEAFF
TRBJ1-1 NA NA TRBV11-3 TGTGCCAGCAGCTTGAAAGGGGCCACTGAAGCTTTCTTT CASSLKGATEAFF
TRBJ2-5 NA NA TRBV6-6 TGTGCCAGCAGTTATTCGGGGACCCAGTACTTC CASSYSGTQYF
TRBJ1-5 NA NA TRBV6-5 TGTGCCAGCAGTTACTCGTATAGCAATCAGCCCCAGCATTTT CASSYSYSNQPQHF
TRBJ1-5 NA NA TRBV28 TGTGCCAGCAGTCCCCTGAATCAGCCCCAGCATTTT CASSPLNQPQHF
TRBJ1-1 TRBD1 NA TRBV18 TGTGCCAGCTCACTCGGGACAGGGACGGTCACTGAAGCTTTCTTT CASSLGTGTVTEAFF
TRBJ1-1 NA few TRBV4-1 TGCGCCAGCAGCCAAGTAGGCGGCACTGAAGCTTTCTTT CASSQVGGTEAFF
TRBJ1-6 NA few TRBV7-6 TGTGCCAGCAGCTCAGGATTCAATTCACCCCTCCACTTT CASSSGFNSPLHF
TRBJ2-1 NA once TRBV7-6 TGTGCCAGCAGCTTAGCGACAGCCCCTTCTAATGAGCAGTTCTTC CASSLATAPSNEQFF
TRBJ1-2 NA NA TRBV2 TGTGCCAGCAGTGAAGCGCTCAGTGGCTACACCTTC CASSEALSGYTF
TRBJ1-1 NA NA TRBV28 TGTGCCAGCAGCTTTATAGACAATTTGAACACTGAAGCTTTCTTT CASSFIDNLNTEAFF
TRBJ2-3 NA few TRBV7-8 TGTGCCAGCAGCCAAGACTCCCGCGGAAGCACAGATACGCAGTATTTT CASSQDSRGSTDTQYF
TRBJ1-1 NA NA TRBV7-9 TGTGCCAGCAGCTTAAGCTACGGCGGGAACACTGAAGCTTTCTTT CASSLSYGGNTEAFF
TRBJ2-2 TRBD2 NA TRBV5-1 TGCGCCAGCAGCTTCGGACTAGCGGGGCCACTCACCGGGGAGCTGTTTTTT CASSFGLAGPLTGELFF
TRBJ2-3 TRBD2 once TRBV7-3 TGTGCCAGCAGCTTTGGTCCGGCGGGGGGACACACAGATACGCAGTATTTT CASSFGPAGGHTDTQYF
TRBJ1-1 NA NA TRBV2 TGTGCCAGCAGTGCGGACACTGAAGCTTTCTTT CASSADTEAFF
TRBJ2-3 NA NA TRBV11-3 TGTGCCAGCAGCGCCACCCGGGGCACAGATACGCAGTATTTT CASSATRGTDTQYF
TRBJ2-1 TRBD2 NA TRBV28 TGTGCCAGCATGACCCGCGGGGGGCTTCGGGAGCAGTTCTTC CASMTRGGLREQFF
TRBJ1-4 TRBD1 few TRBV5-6 TGTGCCAGCAGTGTCCTCGGGACAGGGGGCTATTATCTGTTTTTT CASSVLGTGGYYLFF
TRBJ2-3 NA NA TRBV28 TGTGCCAGCAGTCACATCCGGGGAGATACGCAGTATTTT CASSHIRGDTQYF
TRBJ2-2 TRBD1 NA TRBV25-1 TGTGCGGCAGGACAGGGGAACACCGGGGAGCTGTTTTTT CAAGQGNTGELFF
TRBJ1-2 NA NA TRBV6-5 TGTGCCAGCAGTTCTAGCATGGAGACGGGCTACACCTTC CASSSSMETGYTF
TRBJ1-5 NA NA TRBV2 TGTGCCAGCAGTGAAGCGTCAGGGGTCGGTCAGCCCCAGCATTTT CASSEASGVGQPQHF
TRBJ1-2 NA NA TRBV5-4 TGTGCCAGCAGCTTGCCCCAGGGGCGGGAGTACAGCTACACCTTC CASSLPQGREYSYTF
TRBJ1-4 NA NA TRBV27 TGTGCCAGCAGCTCGACAGCCGGGAATGAAAAACTGTTTTTT CASSSTAGNEKLFF
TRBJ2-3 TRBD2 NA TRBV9 TGTGCCAGCAGCGTAGGCCTAGCGGGGAACACAGATACGCAGTATTTT CASSVGLAGNTDTQYF
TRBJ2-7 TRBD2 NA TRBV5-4 TGTGCCAGCAGCTGGGAAGCGGGGGCAACCTACGAGCAGTACTTC CASSWEAGATYEQYF
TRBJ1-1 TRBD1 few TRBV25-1 TGTGCCAGCAGTGATGGACAGGGGTTAGCTTTCTTT CASSDGQGLAFF
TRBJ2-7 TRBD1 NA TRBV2 TGTGCCAGCAGTGAAACAGGGGGTTCCTACGAGCAGTACTTC CASSETGGSYEQYF
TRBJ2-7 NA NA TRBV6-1 TGTGCCAGCAGCCCCAGGGGTCGCGAGCAGTACTTC CASSPRGREQYF
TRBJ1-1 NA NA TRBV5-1 TGCGCCAGCAGCTACCCCGAGCGCGCTGAAGCTTTCTTT CASSYPERAEAFF
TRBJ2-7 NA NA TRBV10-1 TGCGCCAGCAGTCTATACAGGGTAAGCGAGCAGTACTTC CASSLYRVSEQYF
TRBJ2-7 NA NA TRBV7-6 TGTGCCAGCAGCTCGAACATGTACGAGCAGTACTTC CASSSNMYEQYF
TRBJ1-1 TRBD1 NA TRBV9 TGTGCCAGCACCCCCGGGACAGCAGTACGAGAAGCTTTCTTT CASTPGTAVREAFF
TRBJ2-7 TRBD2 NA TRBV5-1 TGCGCCAGCAGCCCCGGGTTAGCGGGGGCCTACGAGCAGTACTTC CASSPGLAGAYEQYF
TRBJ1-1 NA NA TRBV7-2 TGTGCCAGCAGCTTAGAGGGGGGGACTGAAGCTTTCTTT CASSLEGGTEAFF
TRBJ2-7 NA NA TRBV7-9 TGTGCCAGCAGCCCCTCGAGTTACGAGCAGTACTTC CASSPSSYEQYF
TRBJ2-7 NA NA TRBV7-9 TGTGCCAGCAGCTTATCTGACAGGAACTCCTACGAGCAGTACTTC CASSLSDRNSYEQYF
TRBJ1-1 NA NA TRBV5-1 TGCGCCAGCAGCAACCACAGCGGGTGGGGTGAAGCTTTCTTT CASSNHSGWGEAFF
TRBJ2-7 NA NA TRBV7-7 TGTGCTAGCAGCCGGGGGGCCGTGGACGAGCAGTACTTC CASSRGAVDEQYF
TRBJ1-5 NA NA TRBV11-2 TGTGCCAGCAGCTTGTCCTTTGATCAGCCCCAGCATTTT CASSLSFDQPQHF